A selection of T cell receptor beta chains follows, all from one sample in a study of T cell repertoires in cytomegalovirus infection. Which antigens these TCRs recognize remains unknown. One entry per CDR3 protein results from TCRdb running MiXCR on the reads. The repertoire holds approximately 110,000 distinct CDR3 sequences, with around 30% as singletons. The specimen comprised CD8+ T cells from cultured PBMCs, sampled from culture after CMV antigen stimulation. These receptors all come from a human donor in good health (CMV status not recorded). Some clones in this sample may be carry-over from other donors' samples. Each CDR3 is given without its conserved first and last residue.

TRBJ2-1,TRBV28,ASSALDRENEQF
TRBJ2-2,TRBV7-9,ASSFPDEQADRTNTGELF
TRBJ2-1,TRBV11-3,ASSLIGEQF
TRBJ1-2,TRBV7-6,ASSFGIQPSPYGYT
TRBJ2-7,TRBV6-8,ASSYSPFGTLYEQY
TRBJ1-5,TRBV6-2/TRBV6-3,ASSYSVGQPQH
TRBJ1-2,TRBV28,ASSLDSHLISSNYGYT
TRBJ2-1,TRBV9,ASGSLAGADNEQF
TRBJ1-5,TRBV20-1,SAKPPGADQPQH
TRBJ2-7,TRBV19,ASSVGPTGEQY
TRBJ2-5,TRBV6-6,ASSYFRPGTRQETQY